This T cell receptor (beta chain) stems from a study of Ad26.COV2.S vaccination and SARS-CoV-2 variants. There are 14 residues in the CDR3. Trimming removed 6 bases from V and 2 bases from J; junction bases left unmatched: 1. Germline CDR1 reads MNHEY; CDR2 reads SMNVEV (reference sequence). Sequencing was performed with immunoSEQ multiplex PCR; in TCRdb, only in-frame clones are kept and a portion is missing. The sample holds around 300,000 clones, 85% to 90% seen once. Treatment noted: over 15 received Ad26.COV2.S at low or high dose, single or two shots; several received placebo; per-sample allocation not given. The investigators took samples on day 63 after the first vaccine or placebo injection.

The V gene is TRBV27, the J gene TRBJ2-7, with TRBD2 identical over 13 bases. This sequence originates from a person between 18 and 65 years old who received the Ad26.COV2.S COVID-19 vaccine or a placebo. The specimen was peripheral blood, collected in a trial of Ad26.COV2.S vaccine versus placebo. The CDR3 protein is CASRTSGRTYEQYV. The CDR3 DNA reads TGTGCCAGCAGGACTAGCGGGAGGACCTACGAGCAGTACGTC.